This entry features one TCR beta chain sequence. CDR1 MNHNS and CDR2 SASEGT come from the germline V gene. With 6 bases clipped from V and 5 bases from J, the junction kept 6 bases outside the gene matches. This CDR3 spans 14 amino acids. The data were obtained in a study of OX40 agonist ivuxolimab in advanced cancers. Looking at the study overall: Each patient was given ivuxolimab into a vein every 2 weeks, at 0.01 to 10 mg/kg.

Repertoires were generated with immunoSEQ multiplex PCR, while TCRdb's copy carries only in-frame clones and drops some. There are approximately 68,000 clones in the sample; 75% to 95% occur only once, and around 1% lies in the top ten. The V call is TRBV6-1, the J call TRBJ2-5, with 10 bases lining up with TRBD2. The clonotype originates from an adult with an advanced solid tumor such as melanoma, head and neck, liver or kidney cancer. Specimen: CD4+ or CD8+ T cells sorted from blood, collected in a trial of the OX40 agonist ivuxolimab. Here the CDR3 DNA reads TGTGCCAGCAGGGAGCGGGGGGGCAGGGAGACCCAGTACTTC. Translating gives CASRERGGRETQYF.